Listed below are T cell receptor beta chains from one sample, sequenced in a study of blood T cell repertoires in COVID-19. Using immunoSEQ multiplex PCR, the repertoire was profiled, and TCRdb retains in-frame clones only, with some absent. The table shows about 140,000 clones, with around nine tenths occurring only once. Source material: peripheral blood. The receptor set was obtained from a woman aged 40 to 50 with acute or convalescent COVID-19. Each CDR3 is given without its conserved first and last residue.

v_call: TRBV28; cdr3_aa: ASNSPLRTETYEQY
v_call: TRBV4-1; cdr3_aa: ASSQAAGVYGYT
v_call: TRBV4-3; cdr3_aa: ASSQELARDEQF
v_call: TRBV18; cdr3_aa: ASSPQSSSYEQY
v_call: TRBV6-2/TRBV6-3; cdr3_aa: ASSYGRGATEAF
v_call: TRBV4-2; cdr3_aa: ASSHDSWTGGTGELF
v_call: TRBV6-2/TRBV6-3; cdr3_aa: ASSPGTGATKNIQY
v_call: TRBV21-1; cdr3_aa: ASGPQRGQGTVEGSGANVLT
v_call: TRBV7-3; cdr3_aa: ASSLQGSQAETQY
v_call: TRBV18; cdr3_aa: ASSPPRDRGYTDTQY
v_call: TRBV2; cdr3_aa: ASRPTSGNTDTQY
v_call: TRBV30; cdr3_aa: AWSVAGHQPQH
v_call: TRBV18; cdr3_aa: ASRGGSGYGYT
v_call: TRBV7-3; cdr3_aa: ASSPTPGQGPGANVLT
v_call: TRBV5-1; cdr3_aa: ASSLGRDQETQY
v_call: TRBV7-6; cdr3_aa: ASSWGQGRAADTQY
v_call: TRBV28; cdr3_aa: ASTSARNQPQH
v_call: TRBV15; cdr3_aa: ATSRDRGGAVDEQF
v_call: TRBV4-2; cdr3_aa: ASSQNPGKNQPQH
v_call: TRBV7-9; cdr3_aa: ASSSHPGRGATEKLF
v_call: TRBV2; cdr3_aa: ASNKLQVFDYEQY
v_call: TRBV5-1; cdr3_aa: ASSLGSRVGGYNEQF
v_call: TRBV7-8; cdr3_aa: ASIPRDYSTGELF
v_call: TRBV27; cdr3_aa: ASSLFGVVNTEAF
v_call: TRBV7-9; cdr3_aa: ASSHGPGQGPDTQY
v_call: TRBV9; cdr3_aa: ASSVAPGTSGGTDTQY
v_call: TRBV6-5; cdr3_aa: ASSSYRGNQPQH
v_call: TRBV10-3; cdr3_aa: AISGLSGGPYNEQF
v_call: TRBV19; cdr3_aa: ASSIVHSLNTEAF
v_call: TRBV7-2; cdr3_aa: ASSLPGGLGQETQY
v_call: TRBV29-1; cdr3_aa: SVVMTLGANVLT
v_call: TRBV6-2/TRBV6-3; cdr3_aa: ASSRGQPATNEKLF
v_call: TRBV9; cdr3_aa: ASSVGQDRVYEQY
v_call: TRBV14; cdr3_aa: ASSLKQGAYTEAF
v_call: TRBV2; cdr3_aa: ASSLGLAGQETQY
v_call: TRBV19; cdr3_aa: ASSAGIAEAF
v_call: TRBV12-3/TRBV12-4; cdr3_aa: ASRHINEKLF
v_call: TRBV12-3/TRBV12-4; cdr3_aa: ASSQGTGWSS
v_call: TRBV18; cdr3_aa: ASSPGTGIIDYGYT
v_call: TRBV6-7; cdr3_aa: ASSRTGDDQPQH
v_call: TRBV6-6; cdr3_aa: ASSYLAQGNYGYT
v_call: TRBV30; cdr3_aa: ALQEPYQPQH
v_call: TRBV24-1; cdr3_aa: ATSDYGGDYGYT
v_call: TRBV3-1/TRBV3-2; cdr3_aa: ASSQQYSNQPQH
v_call: TRBV5-1; cdr3_aa: ASSLRTGALNTEAF
v_call: TRBV6-5; cdr3_aa: ASSYALGAGRQVQY
v_call: TRBV7-2; cdr3_aa: ASSLRERSSGNTIY
v_call: TRBV6-1; cdr3_aa: ASSVGQVYSNQPQH
v_call: TRBV9; cdr3_aa: ASSSPTGGETQY
v_call: TRBV6-2/TRBV6-3; cdr3_aa: ASSPLAGDSYEQY